This T cell receptor beta chain was recovered during a study of blood T cell repertoires in COVID-19. About the research overall: The cDNA or gDNA used as material had been derived from T cells, B-cell-depleted T cells, or PBMCs.

Sequenced by immunoSEQ multiplex PCR; TCRdb stores in-frame clones only, minus some. The table lists fewer than 250,000 clones, roughly 80% of them singletons. V gave up 0 bases and J gave up 6 bases, with 15 bases separating them. Germline V gene data show CDR1 as SGHRS and CDR2 as YFSETQ. The CDR3 loop spans 15 amino acids. The chain couples TRBV5-1 to TRBJ1-1, with D possibly matching TRBD1 (5 bases). This TCR was recovered from a woman in her fifties or sixties with acute or convalescent COVID-19. Material for sequencing was peripheral blood. The CDR3 nucleotides read TGCGCCAGCAGCTTGGCCCAAACTCCGACAGCTGAAGCTTTCTTT. It encodes CASSLAQTPTAEAFF.